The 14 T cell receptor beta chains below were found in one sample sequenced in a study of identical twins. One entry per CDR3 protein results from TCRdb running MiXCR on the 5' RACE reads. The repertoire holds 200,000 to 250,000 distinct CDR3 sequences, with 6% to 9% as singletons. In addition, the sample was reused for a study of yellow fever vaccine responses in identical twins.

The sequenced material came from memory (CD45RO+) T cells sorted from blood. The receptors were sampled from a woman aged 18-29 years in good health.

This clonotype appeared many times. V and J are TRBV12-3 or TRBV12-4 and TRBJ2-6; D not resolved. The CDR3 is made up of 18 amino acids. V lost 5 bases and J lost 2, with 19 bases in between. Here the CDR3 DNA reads TGTGCCAGCAGTGAACTCGGACGGTCGGTAGCTGGGGCCAACGTCCTGACTTTC. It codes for CASSELGRSVAGANVLTF.

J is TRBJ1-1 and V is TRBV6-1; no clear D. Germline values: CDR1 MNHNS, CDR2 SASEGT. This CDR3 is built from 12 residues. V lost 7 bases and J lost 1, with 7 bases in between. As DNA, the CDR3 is TGTGCCAGCATGCGCCGGAACACTGAAGCTTTCTTT. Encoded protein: CASMRRNTEAFF.

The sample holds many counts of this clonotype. The CDR3 DNA is TGCGCCAGCAGCAGGGAGATGGGGACAGATACGCAGTATTTT. Amino acid sequence: CASSREMGTDTQYF. The chain joins TRBV5-1 to TRBJ2-3, with D possibly TRBD2 on 5 matching bases. Per the germline V gene, CDR1 is SGHRS and CDR2 is YFSETQ. Trimming shortened V by 4 bases and J by 3 bases, and 12 bases separated the two germline ends. This CDR3 comprises 14 residues.

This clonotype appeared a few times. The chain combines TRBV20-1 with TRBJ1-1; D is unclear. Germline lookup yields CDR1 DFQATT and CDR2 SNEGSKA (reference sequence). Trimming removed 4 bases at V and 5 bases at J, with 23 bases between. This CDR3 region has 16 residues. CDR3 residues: CSAKSTNPRAGTEAFF. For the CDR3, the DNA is TGCAGTGCTAAGTCAACGAACCCGAGGGCGGGGACTGAAGCTTTCTTT.

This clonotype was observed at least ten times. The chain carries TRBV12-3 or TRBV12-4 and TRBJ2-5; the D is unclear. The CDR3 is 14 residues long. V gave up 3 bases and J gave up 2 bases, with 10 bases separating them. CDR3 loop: CASSLRRQQETQYF. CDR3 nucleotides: TGTGCCAGCAGTTTGCGGCGCCAGCAAGAGACCCAGTACTTC.

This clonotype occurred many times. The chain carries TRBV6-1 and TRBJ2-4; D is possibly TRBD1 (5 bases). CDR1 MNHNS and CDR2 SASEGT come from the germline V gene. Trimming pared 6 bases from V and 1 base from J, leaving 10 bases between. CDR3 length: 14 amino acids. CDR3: CASSQPGAKNIQYF. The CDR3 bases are TGTGCCAGCAGCCAACCAGGGGCCAAAAACATTCAGTACTTC.

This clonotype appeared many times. The CDR3 coding sequence is TGTGCCATCAGTGAGTCGTCACCAGATACGCAGTATTTT. This sequence encodes CAISESSPDTQYF. The chain employs TRBV10-3 and TRBJ2-3; D call uncertain. Per the germline V gene, CDR1 is ENHRY and CDR2 is SYGVKD. There are 13 residues in the CDR3. Trimming removed 0 bases at V and 4 bases at J, with 5 bases between.

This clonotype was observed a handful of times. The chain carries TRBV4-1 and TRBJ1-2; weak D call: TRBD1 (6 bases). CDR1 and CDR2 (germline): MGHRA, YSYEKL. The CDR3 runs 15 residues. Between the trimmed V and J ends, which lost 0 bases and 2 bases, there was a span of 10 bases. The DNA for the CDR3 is TGCGCCAGCAGCCAAGATACAGGGAGGAACTATGGCTACACCTTC. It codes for CASSQDTGRNYGYTF.

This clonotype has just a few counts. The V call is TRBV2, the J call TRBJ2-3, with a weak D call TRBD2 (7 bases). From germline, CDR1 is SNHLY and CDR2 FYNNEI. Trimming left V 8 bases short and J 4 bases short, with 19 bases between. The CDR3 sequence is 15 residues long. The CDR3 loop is CASLMGGGRPDTQYF. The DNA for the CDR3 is TGTGCCAGCTTAATGGGGGGGGGCCGTCCAGATACGCAGTATTTT.

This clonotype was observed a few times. CDR3 DNA sequence: TGCAGTGCTCCAACGGACCGTGGGGAGACCCAGTACTTC. Translating gives CSAPTDRGETQYF. J is TRBJ2-5 and V is TRBV20-1, with D unresolved. The CDR3 spans 13 residues. Germline lookup yields CDR1 DFQATT and CDR2 SNEGSKA (reference sequence). V shed 5 bases and J shed 5 bases, with 15 bases lying between them.

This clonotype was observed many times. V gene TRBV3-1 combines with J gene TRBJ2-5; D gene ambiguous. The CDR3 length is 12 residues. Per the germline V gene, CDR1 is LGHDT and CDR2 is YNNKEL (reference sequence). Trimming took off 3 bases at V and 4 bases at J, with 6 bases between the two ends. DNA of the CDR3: TGTGCCAGCAGCCAGGATGGAGAGACCCAGTACTTC. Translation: CASSQDGETQYF.

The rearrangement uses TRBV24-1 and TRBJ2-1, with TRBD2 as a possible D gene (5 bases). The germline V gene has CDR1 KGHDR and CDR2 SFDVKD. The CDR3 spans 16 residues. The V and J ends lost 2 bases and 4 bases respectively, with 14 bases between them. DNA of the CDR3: TGTGCCACCAGTGATTCGAGGGAAGTGTCGTACAATGAGCAGTTCTTC. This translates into CATSDSREVSYNEQFF.

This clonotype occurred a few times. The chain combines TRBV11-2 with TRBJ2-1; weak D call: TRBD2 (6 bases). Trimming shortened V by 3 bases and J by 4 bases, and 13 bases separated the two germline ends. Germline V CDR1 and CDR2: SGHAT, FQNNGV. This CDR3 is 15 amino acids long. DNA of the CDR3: TGTGCCAGCAGCTTTGGAGGGTCGGAGTACAATGAGCAGTTCTTC. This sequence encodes CASSFGGSEYNEQFF.

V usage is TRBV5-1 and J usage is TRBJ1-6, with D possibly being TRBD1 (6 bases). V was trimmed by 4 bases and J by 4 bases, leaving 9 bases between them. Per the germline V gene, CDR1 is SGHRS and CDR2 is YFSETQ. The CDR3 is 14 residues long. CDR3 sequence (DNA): TGCGCCAGCAGCCGGGACAATTATAATTCACCCCTCCACTTT. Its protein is CASSRDNYNSPLHF.